This T cell receptor (beta chain) is drawn from a study of shared clonotypes between healthy human individuals. Study as a whole: Aged between 18 and 49, the donors were two women and three men. Whole-study findings and limits: In contrast to clonotypes shared by all four donors, non-shared clonotypes had lower generation probabilities.

The assay was immunoSEQ multiplex PCR, and TCRdb's table has in-frame clones only and misses some. The profile shows approximately 650,000 clones, around 95% of them singletons. Note on this clone: The antigen is not known.

Naive CD8 isolation took CD45RO-negative cells positively selected for CCR7 and excluded terminally differentiated effector memory CD45RA+ cells. Healthy HIV-negative adults without recent acute infections or vaccinations served as donors. The CDR3 extends over 16 amino acids. V gave up 6 bases and J gave up 4 bases, with 20 bases separating them. CDR1 is SNHLY and CDR2 is FYNNEI in the germline V gene. The V gene is TRBV2, the J gene TRBJ2-3, with no clear D. The origin of this receptor is a woman in her twenties or thirties in good health. Sequenced input: naive CD8+ T cells sorted from blood. CDR3 bases: TGTGCCAGCAGCGAGACTCGTCTGACACATTCAGATACGCAGTATTTT. Translating gives CASSETRLTHSDTQYF.